Listed below are T cell receptor beta chains from one sample, sequenced in a study of neurological immune-mediated disorders. TCRdb passed the 5' RACE reads through MiXCR, listing each CDR3 protein once. The sample lists 66,000 or so distinct CDR3 sequences, 4.5% to 5.5% occurring once. Material: PBMCs. These TCRs come from a man younger than 45 with multiple sclerosis. CDR3s include the opening cysteine and the closing phenylalanine or tryptophan. D genes are given only for firm matches.

d_gene: .
v_gene: TRBV7-3
j_gene: TRBJ2-2
CDR3aa: CASSPQGGGTGELFF

d_gene: .
v_gene: TRBV27
j_gene: TRBJ2-7
CDR3aa: CASSLKASYEQYF

d_gene: .
v_gene: TRBV10-3
j_gene: TRBJ1-3
CDR3aa: CAIIQGTGNTIYF

d_gene: .
v_gene: TRBV5-1
j_gene: TRBJ2-7
CDR3aa: CASSLHPYEQYF

d_gene: .
v_gene: TRBV12-3/TRBV12-4
j_gene: TRBJ2-2
CDR3aa: CASSLGRGRDTGELFF

d_gene: .
v_gene: TRBV20-1
j_gene: TRBJ1-1
CDR3aa: CSASTGLLNTEAFF

d_gene: .
v_gene: TRBV5-5
j_gene: TRBJ1-2
CDR3aa: CASSLYLGFGDGYTF

d_gene: TRBD1
v_gene: TRBV10-3
j_gene: TRBJ2-3
CDR3aa: CAIKDREPDTQYF

d_gene: TRBD1
v_gene: TRBV29-1
j_gene: TRBJ2-3
CDR3aa: CSAVPPGTGRGTDTQYF

d_gene: .
v_gene: TRBV6-1
j_gene: TRBJ1-2
CDR3aa: CASSRVQRDGGYTF

d_gene: TRBD2
v_gene: TRBV5-1
j_gene: TRBJ2-3
CDR3aa: CASSNGLAPLSTDTQYF

d_gene: .
v_gene: TRBV5-5
j_gene: TRBJ1-2
CDR3aa: CASSLDRTSVYGYTF

d_gene: .
v_gene: TRBV7-8
j_gene: TRBJ1-1
CDR3aa: CASSLDRRRVNTEAFF

d_gene: TRBD2
v_gene: TRBV20-1
j_gene: TRBJ2-5
CDR3aa: CSAVGGAETQYF

d_gene: .
v_gene: TRBV10-3
j_gene: TRBJ1-3
CDR3aa: CAIETGGNTIYF

d_gene: .
v_gene: TRBV4-1
j_gene: TRBJ2-1
CDR3aa: CASSQAGDEQFF

d_gene: TRBD2
v_gene: TRBV12-3/TRBV12-4
j_gene: TRBJ2-5
CDR3aa: CASSRGGGETQYF

d_gene: .
v_gene: TRBV27
j_gene: TRBJ1-5
CDR3aa: CASSPTPNFWPQHF

d_gene: TRBD1
v_gene: TRBV5-1
j_gene: TRBJ1-1
CDR3aa: CASSPRLQGATTEAFF

d_gene: .
v_gene: TRBV11-2
j_gene: TRBJ2-7
CDR3aa: CASSLVAGGSSYEQYF

d_gene: .
v_gene: TRBV5-1
j_gene: TRBJ2-1
CDR3aa: CATHKEGWNNEQFF

d_gene: .
v_gene: TRBV6-5
j_gene: TRBJ2-1
CDR3aa: CASSYGADREYNEQFF

d_gene: .
v_gene: TRBV20-1
j_gene: TRBJ1-5
CDR3aa: CSAIEQPQHF

d_gene: TRBD1
v_gene: TRBV7-9
j_gene: TRBJ2-4
CDR3aa: CASSPGQGLAKNIQYF

d_gene: .
v_gene: TRBV29-1
j_gene: TRBJ1-2
CDR3aa: CSVAMAVVNYGYTF

d_gene: TRBD1
v_gene: TRBV4-1
j_gene: TRBJ1-5
CDR3aa: CASSQDGTGAGEPQHF

d_gene: .
v_gene: TRBV10-3
j_gene: TRBJ1-5
CDR3aa: CAISETVGPQNF

d_gene: .
v_gene: TRBV5-5
j_gene: TRBJ2-2
CDR3aa: CASSLSGYAELFF

d_gene: .
v_gene: TRBV20-1
j_gene: TRBJ1-6
CDR3aa: CSARPARENSPLNF

d_gene: .
v_gene: TRBV7-2
j_gene: TRBJ1-6
CDR3aa: CASSSPGHSPLNF

d_gene: TRBD1
v_gene: TRBV20-1
j_gene: TRBJ1-5
CDR3aa: CSARGTGNSNQPQHF

d_gene: TRBD1
v_gene: TRBV7-2
j_gene: TRBJ1-6
CDR3aa: CASSEMGQGTSPLNF

d_gene: .
v_gene: TRBV2
j_gene: TRBJ2-2
CDR3aa: CASRQEAGELFF

d_gene: .
v_gene: TRBV20-1
j_gene: TRBJ2-2
CDR3aa: CSATDPNTGELFF